Listed here are 27 T cell receptor beta chains from one sample, sequenced in a study of vaccination effects on CD4 cells after COVID-19. Sequencing was preceded by expansion of antigen-specific CD4+ T cells with viral peptide pools in the ViraFEST assay. CD4+ T cell isolation took place after less than 13 days of culture. BNT162b2 vaccine or mRNA-1273 vaccine was given to participants in two doses. What these receptors recognize is not known. Assay: immunoSEQ multiplex PCR; the TCRdb copy retains only in-frame clones and omits some. The table lists over 60,000 clones, about 74% of them singletons. This material consisted of CD4+ T cells from PBMCs cultured with HCoV-229E spike peptides, taken after COVID-19 vaccination. These receptors came from a human donor who received a COVID-19 vaccine.

The chain couples TRBV19 to TRBJ2-1; D tentatively reads TRBD1 or TRBD2 (6 bases each). V lost 3 bases to trimming and J lost 10 bases, with 16 bases between them. CDR1 is LNHDA, CDR2 SQIVND, per germline (reference sequence). This CDR3 is built from 14 residues. CDR3 nucleotide sequence: TGTGCCAGTAGTATTTTTACAGGGAGGTTAGAGCAGTTCTTC. This sequence encodes CASSIFTGRLEQFF. Supplemented by reference TRBV19 and TRBJ2-1, the full variable domain reads DGGITQSPKYLFRKEGQNVTLSCEQNLNHDAMYWYRQDPGQGLRLIYYSQIVNDFQKGDIAEGYSVSREKKESFPLTVTSAQKNPTAFYLCASSIFTGRLEQFFGPGTRLTVL.

This clone was counted between two and nine times. The rearrangement uses TRBV7-9 and TRBJ1-1, with D possibly being TRBD1 (6 bases). The V and J ends lost 5 bases and 1 base respectively, with 14 bases between them. Germline V gene sequence: CDR1 SEHNR, CDR2 FQNEAQ (reference sequence). CDR3 length: 15 residues. The CDR3 reads CASSPDDRRNTEAFF. The CDR3 bases are TGTGCCAGCAGCCCGGACGACAGGAGGAACACTGAAGCTTTCTTT. Based on the CDR3 plus reference TRBV7-9 and TRBJ1-1, the full variable domain is DTGVSQNPRHKITKRGQNVTFRCDPISEHNRLYWYRQTLGQGPEFLTYFQNEAQLEKSRLLSDRFSAERPKGSFSTLEIQRTEQGDSAMYLCASSPDDRRNTEAFFGQGTRLTVV.

The chain is built from TRBV2 and TRBJ1-6; 9 positions agree with TRBD1. The V segment lost 3 bases and the J segment 7 bases; nucleotides outside the gene matches: 4. The germline CDR1 and CDR2 sequences are SNHLY and FYNNEI. The CDR3 covers 15 residues. CDR3 loop: CASSDQGTGNSPLHF. The CDR3 nucleotides read TGTGCCAGCAGTGATCAGGGGACAGGGAATTCACCCCTCCACTTT. Looking up the rest from reference TRBV2 and TRBJ1-6 gives the full variable domain: EPEVTQTPSHQVTQMGQEVILRCVPISNHLYFYWYRQILGQKVEFLVSFYNNEISEKSEIFDDQFSVERPDGSNFTLKIRSTKLEDSAMYFCASSDQGTGNSPLHFGNGTRLTVT.

V gene TRBV24-1 combines with J gene TRBJ2-3; the D gene is possibly TRBD1 (6 bases). V was pared by 7 bases and J by 2 bases, with 12 bases between. The CDR3 is 14 amino acids. The V gene's germline CDR1 is KGHDR and CDR2 SFDVKD. This chain's CDR3 is CATRSQGYTDTQYF. The CDR3 DNA is TGTGCCACCAGAAGCCAGGGGTACACAGATACGCAGTATTTT.

This chain links TRBV6-2 or TRBV6-3 with TRBJ2-7; perhaps TRBD1 as D (7 bases). The CDR3 is 14 amino acids. The germline V gene has CDR1 MNHEY and CDR2 SVGEGT. V was pared by 3 bases and J by 3 bases, with 12 bases between. CDR3 sequence (DNA): TGTGCCAGCAGTTATGTCAGGGGGGTCTACGAGCAGTACGTC. It yields the protein CASSYVRGVYEQYV.

V gene TRBV25-1 combines with J gene TRBJ2-3; possible D gene TRBD1, 6 bases. Germline CDR1 and CDR2: MGHDK and SYGVNS. V was cut by 6 bases and J by 0 bases, with 7 bases left in between. CDR3 length: 13 amino acids. This CDR3 is CASRDSSTDTQYF. As DNA, the CDR3 is TGTGCCAGCAGGGACAGTAGCACAGATACGCAGTATTTT.

The sample holds one count of this clone. The chain uses TRBV5-1 and TRBJ2-3; D remains ambiguous. Germline CDR1 and CDR2: SGHRS and YFSETQ. Trimming stripped 2 bases from V and 3 bases from J, with 10 bases between. This CDR3 comprises 14 residues. CDR3 sequence: CASSFSSVTDTQYF. Written as DNA, the CDR3 is TGCGCCAGCAGCTTTAGTTCCGTGACAGATACGCAGTATTTT. Supplemented by reference TRBV5-1 and TRBJ2-3, the full variable domain reads KAGVTQTPRYLIKTRGQQVTLSCSPISGHRSVSWYQQTPGQGLQFLFEYFSETQRNKGNFPGRFSGRQFSNSRSEMNVSTLELGDSALYLCASSFSSVTDTQYFGPGTRLTVL.

J is TRBJ2-3 and V is TRBV6-1; 7 nucleotides line up with TRBD2. The germline V gene encodes CDR1 MNHNS and CDR2 SASEGT. The junction had 8 bases not matched to a gene; V was cut back by 0 bases and J by 2 bases. CDR3 size: 17 residues. The CDR3 is CASSEAMSGVNTDTQYF. CDR3 coding DNA: TGTGCCAGCAGTGAAGCTATGAGCGGGGTTAACACAGATACGCAGTATTTT.

The CDR3 DNA sequence: TGTGCCAGTAGTGAGGTCGGATTTTCCCAAGAGACCCAGTACTTC. It translates to CASSEVGFSQETQYF. V is TRBV19 and J is TRBJ2-5; D unresolved. V was trimmed by 5 bases and J by 1 base, leaving 14 bases between them. This CDR3 comprises 15 residues. CDR1 is LNHDA and CDR2 is SQIVND in the germline V gene (reference sequence).

The chain employs TRBV5-3 and TRBJ2-2; D remains unclear. Being an ORF, TRBV5-3 has a function that is uncertain. The length of the CDR3 is 14 residues. V was cut by 4 bases and J by 4 bases, with 11 bases left in between. CDR3 sequence (DNA): TGTGCCAGAAGCCAGAACACCTTCACCGGGGAGCTGTTTTTT. It translates to CARSQNTFTGELFF.

A few counts support this clone. The J gene is TRBJ2-5, the V gene TRBV4-2; D not certain. Germline-derived CDR1 and CDR2 are LGHNA and YNFKEQ. This CDR3 region has 11 residues. With 3 bases removed from V and 4 bases from J, the gap between germline ends came to 3 bases. The CDR3 DNA sequence: TGTGCCAGCAGCCATTCAGAGACCCAGTACTTC. It encodes CASSHSETQYF.

In this sample, this clone turned up a few times. The V gene is TRBV11-3, the J gene TRBJ2-5, with D unresolved. This CDR3 has 13 amino acids. CDR1 is SGHNT and CDR2 is YENEEA in the germline V gene. With 2 bases removed from V and 3 bases from J, the gap between germline ends came to 7 bases. This CDR3 reads CASSLRSEETQYF. In nucleotides, the CDR3 is TGTGCCAGCAGCTTACGGAGCGAAGAGACCCAGTACTTC.

V is TRBV5-1 and J is TRBJ1-2, with D tentatively TRBD1 (6 bases). CDR3 length: 14 residues. V lost 3 bases and J 2 bases, leaving 11 bases between the germline ends. Germline V gives CDR1 SGHRS, CDR2 YFSETQ. This CDR3 is CASSSEGGNYGYTF. The CDR3 DNA reads TGCGCCAGCAGCTCCGAAGGGGGAAACTATGGCTACACCTTC.

This chain links TRBV19 with TRBJ2-2, with D perhaps TRBD1 (6 bases). This CDR3 has 15 residues. V was shortened by 4 bases and J by 2 bases, with 11 bases between the two germline ends. CDR1 and CDR2 from the germline V gene are LNHDA and SQIVND (reference sequence). CDR3 bases: TGTGCCAGTAGTAACTCCGGGACAAACACCGGGGAGCTGTTTTTT. It encodes CASSNSGTNTGELFF.

With respect to this clone: One end of the junction varies from germline; a read error may be responsible. V is TRBV18 and J is TRBJ2-1, with 12 bases that match TRBD1. The CDR3 is 15 residues long. The germline gives CDR1 KGHSH, CDR2 LQKENI. The CDR3 sequence: CASSPGSQRDRGQIF. The CDR3 bases are TGTGCCAGCTCACCTGGGTCTCAACGGGACAGGGGGCAAATCTTC.

This chain links TRBV7-9 with TRBJ1-2; D is uncertain. CDR1 SEHNR and CDR2 FQNEAQ come from the germline V gene (reference sequence). This CDR3 spans 13 amino acids. V gave up 3 bases and J gave up 4 bases, with 9 bases separating them. The CDR3 loop is CASSLPDSYGYTF. The CDR3 nucleotides are TGTGCCAGCAGCTTGCCAGACTCCTATGGCTACACCTTC.

This clone was counted only a few times. CDR3 sequence: CAWSLARDSPLHF. The CDR3 region has the DNA TGTGCCTGGAGTCTGGCCCGGGATTCACCCCTCCACTTT. The rearrangement joins TRBV30 to TRBJ1-6; D is undetermined. V was pared by 2 bases and J by 8 bases, with 10 bases between. This CDR3 region has 13 residues. CDR1 is GTSNPN, CDR2 SVGIG, per germline (reference sequence). The full variable domain, in which reference TRBV30 and TRBJ1-6 provide the parts outside the CDR3, is SQTIHQWPATLVQPVGSPLSLECTVEGTSNPNLYWYRQAAGRGLQLLFYSVGIGQISSEVPQNLSASRPQDRQFILSSKKLLLSDSGFYLCAWSLARDSPLHFGNGTRLTVT.

The rearrangement uses TRBV24-1 and TRBJ1-2; TRBD1 might be the D (6 bases). Between the trimmed V and J ends, which lost 4 bases and 3 bases, there was a span of 23 bases. The CDR3 has 18 amino acids. Looked up from germline, CDR1 is KGHDR and CDR2 is SFDVKD. The chain's CDR3 is CATSEDRDTPRGDYGYTF. The CDR3, as DNA: TGTGCCACCAGTGAAGACCGGGACACTCCCCGGGGTGACTATGGCTACACCTTC.

This sequence joins TRBV18 and TRBJ2-1; D not resolved. Deletions cut 2 bases from V and 4 bases from J, with 18 bases between. CDR1 KGHSH and CDR2 LQKENI come from the germline V gene. CDR3 length: 17 amino acids. CDR3 sequence (DNA): TGTGCCAGCTCACCAAATGTCGTAACAAGCCAATACAATGAGCAGTTCTTC. It yields the protein CASSPNVVTSQYNEQFF. Full variable domain (outside the CDR3, taken from reference TRBV18 and TRBJ2-1): NAGVMQNPRHLVRRRGQEARLRCSPMKGHSHVYWYRQLPEEGLKFMVYLQKENIIDESGMPKERFSAEFPKEGPSILRIQQVVRGDSAAYFCASSPNVVTSQYNEQFFGPGTRLTVL.

The J gene is TRBJ2-5, the V gene TRBV4-2; D gene unclear. Trimming shortened V by 2 bases and J by 2 bases, and 15 bases separated the two germline ends. Germline V gene sequence: CDR1 LGHNA, CDR2 YNFKEQ. The CDR3 extends over 16 amino acids. CDR3 coding DNA: TGTGCCAGCAGCCAAACGGCCGGGCCAGATCAAGAGACCCAGTACTTC. Its protein is CASSQTAGPDQETQYF.

Here the CDR3 DNA reads TGTGCCAGCAGTTTCGGTGGGGGGGCGAAAGAGACCCAGTACTTC. Translation: CASSFGGGAKETQYF. The genes are TRBV28 and TRBJ2-5, with D perhaps TRBD2 (7 bases). The CDR3 is made up of 15 amino acids. Trimming took 3 bases from V and 3 from J, leaving 14 bases between them. Looked up from germline, CDR1 is MDHEN and CDR2 is SYDVKM. Full variable domain (remainder filled in from reference TRBV28 and TRBJ2-5): DVKVTQSSRYLVKRTGEKVFLECVQDMDHENMFWYRQDPGLGLRLIYFSYDVKMKEKGDIPEGYSVSREKKERFSLILESASTNQTSMYLCASSFGGGAKETQYFGPGTRLLVL.

J is TRBJ1-1 and V is TRBV5-1; 8 bases are a match to TRBD1. The CDR3 runs to 14 residues. V lost 3 bases to trimming and J lost 6 bases; unmatched junction nucleotides: 7. CDR1 is SGHRS, CDR2 YFSETQ, per germline. CDR3 in amino acids: CASSWGTGAPEAFF. The CDR3 region has the DNA TGCGCCAGCAGCTGGGGGACAGGAGCGCCTGAAGCTTTCTTT. The whole variable domain, filled in from reference TRBV5-1 and TRBJ1-1, reads KAGVTQTPRYLIKTRGQQVTLSCSPISGHRSVSWYQQTPGQGLQFLFEYFSETQRNKGNFPGRFSGRQFSNSRSEMNVSTLELGDSALYLCASSWGTGAPEAFFGQGTRLTVV.

The chain has TRBV5-1 and TRBJ2-6; tentative D call: TRBD1 (6 bases). CDR3 length: 17 amino acids. Trimming removed 4 bases at V and 2 bases at J, with 16 bases between. Per germline, CDR1 SGHRS and CDR2 YFSETQ. CDR3 sequence reads: CASSVTHTGTGANVLTF. The CDR3 nucleotides are TGCGCCAGCAGCGTGACCCATACAGGGACTGGGGCCAACGTCCTGACTTTC.

The V and J genes are TRBV28 and TRBJ1-5, with 7 bases lining up with TRBD1. This CDR3 has 16 residues. V lost 4 bases, J lost 0 bases, and 6 bases stayed unmatched. Per the germline V gene, CDR1 is MDHEN and CDR2 is SYDVKM. CDR3 bases: TGTGCCAGCAGTTCCGGGACAGCCCATAGCAATCAGCCCCAGCATTTT. Protein: CASSSGTAHSNQPQHF.

This clone appeared a single time. The rearrangement links TRBV19 to TRBJ2-7, with TRBD2 matching over 9 bases. CDR3 length: 15 amino acids. V trimming: 4 bases; J trimming: 2 bases; junction bases outside the gene matches: 6. Germline CDR1 LNHDA, CDR2 SQIVND (reference sequence). CDR3 sequence (DNA): TGTGCCAGTAGTAGAAGCGGGGGGCCTACCTACGAGCAGTACGTC. Residues: CASSRSGGPTYEQYV.

This chain uses TRBV2 with TRBJ1-1; D is ambiguous. The length of the CDR3 is 14 residues. Germline CDR1 and CDR2: SNHLY and FYNNEI. V was pared by 1 base and J by 5 bases, with 11 bases between. The CDR3: CASSEGGGRTEAFF. The CDR3 DNA follows: TGTGCCAGCAGTGAAGGAGGCGGGAGGACTGAAGCTTTCTTT.

This clone was observed once. The rearrangement joins TRBV2 to TRBJ1-1; D might be TRBD1 (5 bases). The germline CDR1 and CDR2 sequences are SNHLY and FYNNEI. The CDR3 runs 13 residues. V was trimmed by 4 bases and J by 8 bases, leaving 14 bases between them. The chain's CDR3 is CASSAGAGPEAFF. DNA for the CDR3: TGTGCCAGCAGTGCCGGGGCAGGGCCCGAAGCTTTCTTT.